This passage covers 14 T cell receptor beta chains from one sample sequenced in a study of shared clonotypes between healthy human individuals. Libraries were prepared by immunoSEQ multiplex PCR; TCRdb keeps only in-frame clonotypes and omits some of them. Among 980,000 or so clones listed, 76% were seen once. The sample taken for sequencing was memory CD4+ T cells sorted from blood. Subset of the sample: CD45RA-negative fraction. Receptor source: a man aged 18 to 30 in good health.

The CDR3 DNA follows: TGTGCCAGCAGTGCGTCAGGGCCCTTTAATGAGCAGTACTTC. Its protein product is CASSASGPFNEQYF. V usage is TRBV25-1 and J usage is TRBJ2-7; the D gene is possibly TRBD1 (5 bases). Germline V gives CDR1 MGHDK, CDR2 SYGVNS. This CDR3 region has 14 residues. V was shortened by 4 bases and J by 7 bases, with 17 bases between the two germline ends.

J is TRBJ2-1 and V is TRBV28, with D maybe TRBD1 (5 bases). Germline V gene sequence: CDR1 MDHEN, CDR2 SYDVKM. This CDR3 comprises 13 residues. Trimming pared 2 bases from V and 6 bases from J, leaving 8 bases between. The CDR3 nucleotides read TGTGCCAGCAGTTTAGACAGCCGCAATGAGCAGTTCTTC. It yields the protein CASSLDSRNEQFF.

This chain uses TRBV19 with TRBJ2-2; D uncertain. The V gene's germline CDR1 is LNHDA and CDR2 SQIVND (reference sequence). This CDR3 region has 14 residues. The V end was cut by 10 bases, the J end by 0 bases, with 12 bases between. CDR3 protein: CATLEPANTGELFF. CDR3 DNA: TGTGCCACATTAGAGCCAGCGAACACCGGGGAGCTGTTTTTT.

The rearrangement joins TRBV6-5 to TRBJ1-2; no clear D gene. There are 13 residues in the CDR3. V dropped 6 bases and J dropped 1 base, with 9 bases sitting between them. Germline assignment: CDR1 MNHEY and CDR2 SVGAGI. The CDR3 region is CASREDGNYGYTF. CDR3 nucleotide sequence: TGTGCCAGCAGGGAGGACGGTAACTATGGCTACACCTTC.

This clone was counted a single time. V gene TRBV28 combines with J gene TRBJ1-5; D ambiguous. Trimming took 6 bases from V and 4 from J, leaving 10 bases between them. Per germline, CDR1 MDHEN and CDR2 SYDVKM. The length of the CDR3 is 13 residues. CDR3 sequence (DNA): TGTGCCAGCAGGCCCCCTTTAAATCAGCCCCAGCATTTT. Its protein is CASRPPLNQPQHF.

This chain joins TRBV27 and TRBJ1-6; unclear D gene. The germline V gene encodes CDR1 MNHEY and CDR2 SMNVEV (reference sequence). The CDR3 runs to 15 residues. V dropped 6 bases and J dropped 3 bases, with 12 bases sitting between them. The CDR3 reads CASRLLTVYNSPLHF. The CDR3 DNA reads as TGTGCCAGCAGACTCTTGACGGTCTATAATTCACCCCTCCACTTT.

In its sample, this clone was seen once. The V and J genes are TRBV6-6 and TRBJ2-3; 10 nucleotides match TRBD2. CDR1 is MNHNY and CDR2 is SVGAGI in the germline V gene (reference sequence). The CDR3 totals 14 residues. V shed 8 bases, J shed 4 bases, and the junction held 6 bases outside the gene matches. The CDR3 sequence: CASESGRASDTQYF. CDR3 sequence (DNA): TGTGCCAGCGAGAGCGGGAGGGCCTCAGATACGCAGTATTTT.

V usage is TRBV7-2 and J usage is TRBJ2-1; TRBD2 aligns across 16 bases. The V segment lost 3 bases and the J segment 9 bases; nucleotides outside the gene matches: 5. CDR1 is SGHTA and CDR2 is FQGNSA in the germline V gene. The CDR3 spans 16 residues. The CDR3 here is CASSFYGTSGRGEQFF. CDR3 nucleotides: TGTGCCAGCAGCTTTTACGGGACTAGCGGGAGGGGTGAGCAGTTCTTC.

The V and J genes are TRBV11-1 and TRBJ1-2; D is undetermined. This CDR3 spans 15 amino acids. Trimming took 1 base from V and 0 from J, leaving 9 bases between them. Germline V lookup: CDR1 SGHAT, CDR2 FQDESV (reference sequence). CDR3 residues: CASSLEGKTNYGYTF. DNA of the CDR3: TGTGCCAGCAGCTTAGAGGGAAAAACTAACTATGGCTACACCTTC.

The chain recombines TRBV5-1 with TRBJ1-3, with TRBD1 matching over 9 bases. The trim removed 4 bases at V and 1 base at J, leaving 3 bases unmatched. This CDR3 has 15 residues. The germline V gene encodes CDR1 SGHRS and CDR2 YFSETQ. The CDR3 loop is CASSGGTGSGNTIYF. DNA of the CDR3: TGCGCCAGCAGCGGGGGGACAGGGTCTGGAAACACCATATATTTT.

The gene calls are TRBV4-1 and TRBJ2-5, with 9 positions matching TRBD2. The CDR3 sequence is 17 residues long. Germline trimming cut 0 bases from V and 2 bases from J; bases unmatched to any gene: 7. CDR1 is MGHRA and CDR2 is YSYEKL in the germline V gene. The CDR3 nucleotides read TGCGCCAGCAGCCAAGATCGGGTGACTAGCGGACAAGAGACCCAGTACTTC. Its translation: CASSQDRVTSGQETQYF.

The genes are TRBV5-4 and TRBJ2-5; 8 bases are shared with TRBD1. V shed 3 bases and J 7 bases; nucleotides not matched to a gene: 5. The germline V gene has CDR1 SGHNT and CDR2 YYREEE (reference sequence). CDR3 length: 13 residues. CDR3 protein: CASSSDRGRTQYF. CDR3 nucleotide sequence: TGTGCCAGCAGCTCAGACAGGGGACGGACCCAGTACTTC.

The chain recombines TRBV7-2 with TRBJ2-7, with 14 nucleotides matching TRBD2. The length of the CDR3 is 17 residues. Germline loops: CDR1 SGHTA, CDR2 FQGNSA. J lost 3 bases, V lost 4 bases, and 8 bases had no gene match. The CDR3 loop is CASSSPGLAGEHYEQYF. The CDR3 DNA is TGTGCCAGCAGCTCCCCGGGACTAGCGGGAGAGCACTACGAGCAGTACTTC.

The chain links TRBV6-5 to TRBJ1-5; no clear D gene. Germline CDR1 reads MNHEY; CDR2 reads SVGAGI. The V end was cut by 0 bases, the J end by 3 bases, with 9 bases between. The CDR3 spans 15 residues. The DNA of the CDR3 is TGTGCCAGCAGTTACTCTATACCTCCCAATCAGCCCCAGCATTTT. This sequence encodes CASSYSIPPNQPQHF.